A single sample gave rise to the 16 T cell receptor beta chains below, sequenced in a study of blood T cell repertoires in COVID-19. Assay used: immunoSEQ multiplex PCR; TCRdb lists only in-frame clones, some missing. The table lists under 250,000 clones, 92% of them singletons, with more than 0.7% in the top ten. The sequenced sample was peripheral blood. These receptors came from a man aged 55 to 69 with COVID-19, enrolled during active disease.

The J gene is TRBJ2-7, the V gene TRBV6-5; D unclear. Germline CDR1 is MNHEY and CDR2 is SVGAGI. The CDR3 length is 13 residues. The V gene lost 0 bases and the J gene lost 9 bases, with 12 bases spanning the gap. CDR3: CASSYSSLLWQYF. The CDR3 DNA reads as TGTGCCAGCAGTTACTCGAGTCTATTGTGGCAGTACTTC.

This sequence joins TRBV19 and TRBJ1-3; D gene ambiguous. This CDR3 region has 15 residues. CDR1 is LNHDA, CDR2 SQIVND, per germline (reference sequence). Trimming pared 4 bases from V and 0 bases from J, leaving 10 bases between. CDR3 sequence reads: CASSTRLGSGNTIYF. CDR3 DNA sequence: TGTGCCAGTAGTACCCGACTGGGCTCTGGAAACACCATATATTTT. Drawing the rest from reference TRBV19 and TRBJ1-3, the complete variable domain is DGGITQSPKYLFRKEGQNVTLSCEQNLNHDAMYWYRQDPGQGLRLIYYSQIVNDFQKGDIAEGYSVSREKKESFPLTVTSAQKNPTAFYLCASSTRLGSGNTIYFGEGSWLTVV.

This clone has a handful of counts. The rearrangement uses TRBV6-6 and TRBJ1-4; no firm D call. V was pared by 5 bases and J by 0 bases, with 16 bases between. The germline CDR1 and CDR2 sequences are MNHNY and SVGAGI (reference sequence). This CDR3 region has 17 residues. The CDR3 DNA reads TGTGCCAGCAGTCTACGATGGGCGGGAGCAACTAATGAAAAACTGTTTTTT. Translation: CASSLRWAGATNEKLFF.

V usage is TRBV7-2 and J usage is TRBJ2-7; the D gene is possibly TRBD2 (7 bases). With 5 bases removed from V and 4 bases from J, the gap between germline ends came to 18 bases. The germline V gene has CDR1 SGHTA and CDR2 FQGNSA. This CDR3 comprises 15 residues. The CDR3 sequence: CASSQGIAGYYEQYF. For the CDR3, the DNA is TGTGCCAGCAGCCAGGGGATAGCGGGCTATTACGAGCAGTACTTC.

The chain has TRBV11-2 and TRBJ2-5, with D unclear. V was clipped by 1 base and J by 5 bases, with 8 bases between them. The CDR3 covers 13 residues. Germline V gene sequence: CDR1 SGHAT, CDR2 FQNNGV. Written as DNA, the CDR3 is TGTGCCAGCAGCTTAGGGAGTATGGAGACCCAGTACTTC. Its protein is CASSLGSMETQYF. The whole variable domain, remainder taken from reference TRBV11-2 and TRBJ2-5, is EAGVAQSPRYKIIEKRQSVAFWCNPISGHATLYWYQQILGQGPKLLIQFQNNGVVDDSQLPKDRFSAERLKGVDSTLKIQPAKLEDSAVYLCASSLGSMETQYFGPGTRLLVL.

The chain employs TRBV19 and TRBJ2-1, with D perhaps TRBD2 (5 bases). Germline V gene lookup returns CDR1 LNHDA and CDR2 SQIVND (reference sequence). V was pared by 7 bases and J by 2 bases, with 15 bases between. The CDR3 is 15 residues long. The CDR3 DNA reads TGTGCCAGTACCCCTCCTCCGGGGACCTACAATGAGCAGTTCTTC. Encoded protein: CASTPPPGTYNEQFF.

This clone was found once. V and J are TRBV19 and TRBJ1-5, with 8 bases lining up with TRBD1. V lost 3 bases, J lost 7 bases, and 11 bases stayed unmatched. In germline, CDR1 is LNHDA, CDR2 SQIVND (reference sequence). The CDR3 runs 16 residues. The CDR3 loop reads CASSIVGQGAGQPQHF. The CDR3 region has the DNA TGTGCCAGTAGTATCGTGGGCCAGGGGGCTGGGCAGCCCCAGCATTTT.

This chain joins TRBV21-1 and TRBJ2-1; the table's D call TRBD2 went unverified against the DNA. TRBV21-1 is recorded as a pseudogene. The CDR3 is 21 residues long. CDR3 sequence reads: CASSNEPQCPAGVMGSNEQFF. In DNA form, the CDR3 reads TGTGCCAGCAGCAACGAGCCACAATGCCCAGCGGGAGTAATGGGGAGCAATGAGCAGTTCTTC.

The rearrangement links TRBV21-1 to TRBJ2-6; the D call of TRBD1 is as the table states it, not checked on the DNA. TRBV21-1 corresponds to a pseudogene. The CDR3 has 18 residues. The CDR3 loop reads CASSKRGQGVPGANVLTF. The DNA for the CDR3 is TGTGCCAGCAGCAAAAGGGGACAGGGGGTCCCTGGGGCCAACGTCCTGACTTTC.

The chain employs TRBV12-3 or TRBV12-4 and TRBJ2-7, with 8 bases fitting TRBD1. The CDR3 runs 13 residues. V lost 4 bases to trimming and J lost 7 bases; unmatched junction nucleotides: 6. CDR3 DNA sequence: TGTGCCAGCAGTTCCACAGGGGGGTGGGAGCAGTACTTC. It yields the protein CASSSTGGWEQYF.

The J gene is TRBJ2-1, the V gene TRBV5-1; TRBD1 aligns across 7 bases. This CDR3 has 14 amino acids. From germline, CDR1 is SGHRS and CDR2 YFSETQ. Trimming cost V 7 bases and J 0 bases; bases outside gene matches: 4. Written as DNA, the CDR3 is TGCGCCAGCCACCGACAGGGCTCCTACAATGAGCAGTTCTTC. This sequence encodes CASHRQGSYNEQFF.

This clone was detected once. The CDR3 DNA follows: TGTGCCAGCAGCTTAGCGCAGGGACAGGCAGATACGCAGTATTTT. This translates into CASSLAQGQADTQYF. The chain carries TRBV7-9 and TRBJ2-3, with 8 bases aligning to TRBD1. The V segment lost 0 bases and the J segment 4 bases; nucleotides outside the gene matches: 3. Germline-derived CDR1 and CDR2 are SEHNR and FQNEAQ (reference sequence). This CDR3 has 15 residues.

A few counts support this clone. This rearrangement joins TRBV27 to TRBJ2-7; no clear D. The V and J ends lost 6 bases and 0 bases respectively, with 9 bases between them. CDR1 MNHEY and CDR2 SMNVEV come from the germline V gene (reference sequence). This CDR3 region has 13 residues. CDR3 sequence reads: CASRPQNSYEQYF. Here the CDR3 DNA reads TGTGCCAGCAGGCCGCAGAACTCCTACGAGCAGTACTTC.

The J gene is TRBJ2-7, the V gene TRBV5-6; 8 bases line up with TRBD2. J gave up 2 bases and V 4 bases, and 5 bases lay outside the gene matches. Germline CDR1 reads SGHDT; CDR2 reads YYEEEE. The CDR3 has 14 residues. This CDR3 reads CASSRGLAAYEQYF. The DNA for the CDR3 is TGTGCCAGCAGCCGAGGACTAGCCGCCTACGAGCAGTACTTC.

The V gene is TRBV13, the J gene TRBJ2-2; TRBD2 agrees at 9 bases. Germline loops: CDR1 PRHDT, CDR2 FYEKMQ (reference sequence). J gave up 2 bases and V 7 bases, and 5 bases lay outside the gene matches. The CDR3 is made up of 15 amino acids. CDR3 residues: CASMRAGGNTGELFF. The CDR3 nucleotides read TGTGCCAGCATGAGAGCGGGAGGTAACACCGGGGAGCTGTTTTTT. Full variable domain (outside the CDR3, taken from reference TRBV13 and TRBJ2-2): AAGVIQSPRHLIKEKRETATLKCYPIPRHDTVYWYQQGPGQDPQFLISFYEKMQSDKGSIPDRFSAQQFSDYHSELNMSSLELGDSALYFCASMRAGGNTGELFFGEGSRLTVL.

This rearrangement joins TRBV28 to TRBJ2-7, with a weak D call TRBD1 (5 bases). Germline-derived CDR1 and CDR2 are MDHEN and SYDVKM. The CDR3 covers 11 residues. V gave up 8 bases and J gave up 5 bases, with 10 bases separating them. The CDR3 DNA reads TGTGCCAGCCGCCAGGGTAACGAGCAGTACTTC. The encoded protein is CASRQGNEQYF.